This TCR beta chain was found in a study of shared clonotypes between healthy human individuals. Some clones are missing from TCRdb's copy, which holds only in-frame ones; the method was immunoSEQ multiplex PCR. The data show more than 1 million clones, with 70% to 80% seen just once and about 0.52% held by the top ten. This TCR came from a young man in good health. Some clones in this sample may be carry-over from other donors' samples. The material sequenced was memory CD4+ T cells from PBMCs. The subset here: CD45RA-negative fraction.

The CDR3 spells CASSSYGQGAFYEQYF. Here the CDR3 DNA reads TGTGCCAGCAGTTCCTACGGCCAGGGGGCATTCTACGAGCAGTACTTC. This chain links TRBV28 with TRBJ2-7, with 8 bases matching TRBD1. CDR1 and CDR2 (germline): MDHEN, SYDVKM. V trimming: 4 bases; J trimming: 3 bases; junction bases outside the gene matches: 11. The CDR3 is 16 residues long.